The TCR beta chain under discussion was sequenced for a study of beta chain features in type 1 diabetes. In the study overall: Across every sample, roughly 100 million sorted cells were examined in total. Study findings and constraints: Any role of HLA type in TCRB rearrangement remained unresolved here. A moderate, significant TCRB CDR3 shortening appeared in type 1 diabetes across four CD4+ subsets.

Since all of the isolated RNA was reverse transcribed, expressed TCRB transcripts were what got sequenced. Average read counts of stem cell-like memory T cell samples were about 1.01 million. Clones were sequenced by immunoSEQ multiplex PCR, and TCRdb holds only the in-frame ones, with some missing. This sample has about 110,000 clones, with almost 40% found just once. A remark on this clone: No antigen is known for it.

This sequence was found in a young woman in good health. Input material: stem cell memory CD4+ T cells from blood.

CDR3 sequence: CASSLAGRRASGYTF. Here the CDR3 DNA reads TGTGCCAGCAGCTTAGCGGGTCGCAGGGCGTCTGGCTACACCTTC. V is TRBV7-9 and J is TRBJ1-2, with a weak D call TRBD1 (5 bases). Per the germline V gene, CDR1 is SEHNR and CDR2 is FQNEAQ (reference sequence). V lost 0 bases, J lost 7 bases, and 15 bases lay in between. The CDR3 loop spans 15 amino acids.